A single sample is the source of the 28 T cell receptor beta chains below, sequenced in a study of CD8 T cells in ankylosing spondylitis (dated by TCRdb to about 2017). The method was 5' RACE. The sample was run on an Illumina HiSeq 2500. TCRdb reanalyzed the raw reads on its own, using fastp at Q25 for trimming and MiXCR for clone calling, and kept in-frame beta chains. Rows with one shared CDR3 protein collapse into an entry with the most common genes and DNA. The table for this sample lists just over 350,000 distinct CDR3 sequences; about 20% of them were counted only once. Of the sample, 10% to 15% is held by the ten largest clones. Sequences were obtained from blood, either unsorted or a sorted T cell fraction (not recorded which). The source is a male donor with ankylosing spondylitis or in good health (not recorded which).

The gene calls are TRBV7-2 and TRBJ2-1, with 9 bases fitting TRBD1. The CDR3 spans 15 residues. Germline CDR1 reads SGHTA; CDR2 reads FQGNSA. The ends lost 5 bases at V and 4 bases at J; junction bases unmatched: 6. The CDR3 DNA is TGTGCCAGCAGCCCCATCGGGACAGGGTACAATGAGCAGTTCTTC. It translates to CASSPIGTGYNEQFF.

The gene calls are TRBV29-1 and TRBJ2-2; TRBD1 matches 9 bases. CDR3 length equals 13 residues. The V and J ends lost 6 bases and 3 bases, in that order; junction bases with no gene match: 2. Germline CDR1 and CDR2: SQVTM and ANQGSEA. The CDR3 spells CSVRDRDTGELFF. CDR3 nucleotides: TGCAGCGTCCGGGACAGGGACACCGGGGAGCTGTTTTTT.

The J gene is TRBJ2-3, the V gene TRBV18, with 14 bases lining up with TRBD2. This CDR3 region has 19 residues. The V segment lost 0 bases and the J segment 0 bases; nucleotides outside the gene matches: 5. The germline CDR1 and CDR2 sequences are KGHSH and LQKENI. The CDR3 here is CASSPPMGLAGESTDTQYF. The DNA for the CDR3 is TGTGCCAGCTCACCACCTATGGGACTAGCGGGGGAGAGCACAGATACGCAGTATTTT. The full variable domain, with the rest looked up from reference TRBV18 and TRBJ2-3, is NAGVMQNPRHLVRRRGQEARLRCSPMKGHSHVYWYRQLPEEGLKFMVYLQKENIIDESGMPKERFSAEFPKEGPSILRIQQVVRGDSAAYFCASSPPMGLAGESTDTQYFGPGTRLTVL.

This clonotype turned up a few times. The rearrangement joins TRBV5-5 to TRBJ2-5; TRBD1 agrees at 7 bases. The germline gives CDR1 SGHKS, CDR2 YYEKEE (reference sequence). V shed 4 bases and J 4 bases; nucleotides not matched to a gene: 10. The length of the CDR3 is 15 residues. CDR3 amino acids: CASSPGTASSETQYF. CDR3 DNA: TGTGCCAGCAGCCCCGGGACAGCCTCATCAGAGACCCAGTACTTC. The whole variable domain, remainder taken from reference TRBV5-5 and TRBJ2-5, is DAGVTQSPTHLIKTRGQQVTLRCSPISGHKSVSWYQQVLGQGPQFIFQYYEKEERGRGNFPDRFSARQFPNYSSELNVNALLLGDSALYLCASSPGTASSETQYFGPGTRLLVL.

This clonotype was picked up many times. This chain uses TRBV12-3 or TRBV12-4 with TRBJ2-5, with 9 bases identical to TRBD1. The ends lost 2 bases at V and 4 bases at J; junction bases unmatched: 5. The CDR3 extends over 15 amino acids. This chain's CDR3 is CASSLQGTGSETQYF. The CDR3 DNA reads TGTGCCAGCAGTTTACAAGGGACAGGGTCAGAGACCCAGTACTTC.

J is TRBJ2-3 and V is TRBV4-1, with D possibly matching TRBD1 (5 bases). V was cut by 3 bases and J by 2 bases, with 18 bases left in between. CDR1 is MGHRA, CDR2 YSYEKL, per germline. This CDR3 has 17 residues. The CDR3 sequence is CASSQATGVMHTDTQYF. The CDR3 DNA is TGCGCCAGCAGCCAGGCCACAGGAGTAATGCACACAGATACGCAGTATTTT.

The chain carries TRBV7-3 and TRBJ2-1; TRBD2 matches at 11 bases. The CDR3 has 16 amino acids. CDR1 and CDR2 (germline): SGHTA, FQGTGA. With V trimmed by 1 base and J by 4 bases, 3 bases remained unmatched. The CDR3 DNA reads as TGTGCCAGCAGCTTAAATAGCGGGGGGGCGTACAATGAGCAGTTCTTC. Amino acid sequence: CASSLNSGGAYNEQFF. Based on the CDR3 plus reference TRBV7-3 and TRBJ2-1, the full variable domain is GAGVSQTPSNKVTEKGKYVELRCDPISGHTALYWYRQSLGQGPEFLIYFQGTGAADDSGLPNDRFFAVRPEGSVSTLKIQRTERGDSAVYLCASSLNSGGAYNEQFFGPGTRLTVL.

The sample holds a few counts of this clonotype. The gene calls are TRBV7-9 and TRBJ2-3; TRBD2 matches 7 bases. The CDR3 has 16 residues. Losses at the gene ends were 7 bases for V and 2 bases for J; bases not matched to a gene: 12. Germline assignment: CDR1 SEHNR and CDR2 FQNEAQ (reference sequence). Here the CDR3 reads CASTLIRGGSTDTQYF. The DNA for the CDR3 is TGTGCCAGCACGCTCATTCGCGGGGGTTCCACAGATACGCAGTATTTT.

This clonotype was seen only a few times. The chain joins TRBV29-1 to TRBJ2-1, with TRBD1 identical over 7 bases. Germline V gene sequence: CDR1 SQVTM, CDR2 ANQGSEA. After removal of 4 bases from V and 2 bases from J, the junction contained 2 bases not matched to a gene. The CDR3 has 13 amino acids. The DNA for the CDR3 is TGCAGCGTTGCGACAGGGCCCTACAATGAGCAGTTCTTC. Its protein is CSVATGPYNEQFF.

The chain joins TRBV20-1 to TRBJ2-2; D gene unclear. The CDR3 is 13 residues long. Per the germline V gene, CDR1 is DFQATT and CDR2 is SNEGSKA (reference sequence). Trimming stripped 4 bases from V and 2 bases from J, with 8 bases between. The CDR3 region has the DNA TGCAGTGCTACCGGACGAAACACCGGGGAGCTGTTTTTT. Protein product: CSATGRNTGELFF.

V is TRBV12-3 or TRBV12-4 and J is TRBJ1-4; TRBD1 aligns across 7 bases. The V gene end was trimmed by 9 bases and the J gene end by 7 bases; junction bases not matched to a gene: 11. The CDR3 extends over 14 amino acids. The CDR3 spells CASSVTGQGEKLFF. The CDR3 nucleotides read TGTGCCAGTTCAGTGACAGGGCAGGGTGAAAAACTGTTTTTT.

V and J are TRBV18 and TRBJ2-2, with D uncertain. This CDR3 contains 15 residues. CDR1 and CDR2 from the germline V gene are KGHSH and LQKENI. V lost 4 bases, J lost 1 base, and 10 bases lay in between. CDR3 nucleotide sequence: TGTGCCAGCTCACAAGAAGACATGAACACCGGGGAGCTGTTTTTT. It is translated as CASSQEDMNTGELFF.

V is TRBV6-2 or TRBV6-3 and J is TRBJ2-7, with 15 bases aligning to TRBD2. The CDR3 is 15 amino acids. J was trimmed by 6 bases and V by 4 bases; bases with no gene match: 4. In germline, CDR1 is MNHEY, CDR2 SVGEGT. The chain's CDR3 is CASSSGLAGGGEQYF. DNA for the CDR3: TGTGCCAGCAGTTCCGGACTAGCGGGGGGGGGCGAGCAGTACTTC.

This clonotype was seen many times. This chain connects TRBV15 to TRBJ2-2; D uncertain. The CDR3 contains 14 residues. Trimming stripped 0 bases from V and 5 bases from J, with 7 bases between. Germline-derived CDR1 and CDR2 are LNHNV and YYDKDF (reference sequence). CDR3 in DNA: TGTGCCACCAGCAGAGATTTCGGGACCGGGGAGCTGTTTTTT. It encodes CATSRDFGTGELFF.

The chain employs TRBV20-1 and TRBJ2-5; 13 nucleotides agree with TRBD2. J gave up 2 bases and V 1 base, and 16 bases lay outside the gene matches. The CDR3 is 20 residues long. Germline V gene data show CDR1 as DFQATT and CDR2 as SNEGSKA (reference sequence). Written as DNA, the CDR3 is TGCAGTGCTAGAGTTTATGGACACCCGGGACTAGCGGGGACGCAAGAGACCCAGTACTTC. This encodes CSARVYGHPGLAGTQETQYF.

This clonotype was seen a handful of times. The rearrangement joins TRBV19 to TRBJ2-1; D is unresolved. Trimming pared 7 bases from V and 0 bases from J, leaving 13 bases between. Germline values: CDR1 LNHDA, CDR2 SQIVND (reference sequence). This CDR3 has 15 residues. The CDR3 DNA reads as TGTGCCAGTAAACTGGACGTGAGCTCCTACAATGAGCAGTTCTTC. Translated, it gives CASKLDVSSYNEQFF.

The V and J genes are TRBV12-3 or TRBV12-4 and TRBJ2-3; no definite D call. The V end was cut by 5 bases, the J end by 1 base, with 13 bases between. The CDR3 is made up of 15 amino acids. The chain's CDR3 is CASSLLSRGTDTQYF. CDR3 nucleotide sequence: TGTGCCAGCAGTCTCCTCTCAAGGGGCACAGATACGCAGTATTTT.

The V and J genes are TRBV28 and TRBJ1-5; possible D gene TRBD1, 6 bases. Trimming left V 6 bases short and J 0 bases short, with 12 bases between. Germline V CDR1 and CDR2: MDHEN, SYDVKM. This CDR3 region has 15 residues. The CDR3: CASRSDRYSNQPQHF. For the CDR3, the DNA is TGTGCCAGCAGATCCGACAGGTATAGCAATCAGCCCCAGCATTTT.

A few counts support this clonotype. The chain joins TRBV5-6 to TRBJ2-5; 7 bases map to TRBD2. CDR3 length equals 13 residues. Germline CDR1 reads SGHDT; CDR2 reads YYEEEE. V lost 4 bases and J lost 10; bases outside the gene matches: 10. CDR3 nucleotide sequence: TGTGCCAGCAGCCCGGTAGGGCAGCGGGACCAGTACTTC. It yields the protein CASSPVGQRDQYF.

This chain joins TRBV7-8 and TRBJ2-1; D unclear. V lost 6 bases and J 0 bases, leaving 12 bases between the germline ends. The V gene's germline CDR1 is SGHVS and CDR2 FQNEAQ. This CDR3 has 15 amino acids. This chain's CDR3 is CASRPRLSSYNEQFF. The CDR3 DNA is TGTGCCAGCAGACCCCGGTTAAGCTCCTACAATGAGCAGTTCTTC.

CDR3 DNA sequence: TGTGCCTGGCAGGGACTAGCAGGAGGCGAGCAGTTCTTC. Translation gives CAWQGLAGGEQFF. The V gene is TRBV30, the J gene TRBJ2-1, with 9 positions matching TRBD2. Germline V CDR1 and CDR2: GTSNPN, SVGIG (reference sequence). The CDR3 spans 13 residues. The V gene end was trimmed by 5 bases and the J gene end by 10 bases; junction bases not matched to a gene: 9.

The chain combines TRBV6-2 or TRBV6-3 with TRBJ2-1, with 7 positions matching TRBD2. From germline, CDR1 is MNHEY and CDR2 SVGEGT. After removal of 5 bases from V and 8 bases from J, the junction contained 12 bases not matched to a gene. This CDR3 has 15 amino acids. The CDR3 DNA is TGTGCCAGCAGTCCGAGGGGACTACCGACCGATGAGCAGTTCTTC. This sequence encodes CASSPRGLPTDEQFF.

In this sample, this clonotype turned up many times. The chain joins TRBV12-3 or TRBV12-4 to TRBJ2-3, with D tentatively TRBD2 (6 bases). The CDR3 has 15 amino acids. The V end lost 4 bases, the J end lost 0 bases, and 11 bases lay between the germline ends. DNA for the CDR3: TGTGCCAGCAGTTCCGGGACTGCTAGCACAGATACGCAGTATTTT. Its translation is CASSSGTASTDTQYF.

The table lists this clonotype with a few counts. V is TRBV12-3 or TRBV12-4 and J is TRBJ1-1; unclear D gene. V dropped 6 bases and J dropped 8 bases, with 13 bases sitting between them. The CDR3 has 12 residues. The CDR3 is CASSPNLSEAFF. CDR3 nucleotides: TGTGCCAGCAGCCCGAACCTATCAGAAGCTTTCTTT.

This clonotype was counted only a few times. This rearrangement joins TRBV12-5 to TRBJ2-1; 8 bases line up with TRBD2. Trimming at V came to 2 bases and at J to 8 bases, leaving 11 bases not matched to a gene. Germline lookup yields CDR1 LGHNT and CDR2 FRNRAP. There are 16 residues in the CDR3. The CDR3 DNA sequence: TGTGCTAGTGGTTTGCCAACTAGCGGACCTACGGATGAGCAGTTCTTC. Translated: CASGLPTSGPTDEQFF.

This clonotype was recorded once. An end of the junction does not agree with germline; a read error may underlie this. The chain joins TRBV3-1 to TRBJ2-1; the D gene could be TRBD1 or TRBD2 (5 bases each). CDR1 LGHDT and CDR2 YNNKEL come from the germline V gene (reference sequence). The CDR3 covers 18 residues. The CDR3 bases are TGTGCCTGCAGTCCCAGGGAGTTGGTGGAGTTGTTGCAGAATGAGCAGTTCTTC. Translation: CACSPRELVELLQNEQFF.

This clonotype appeared once. The rearrangement uses TRBV29-1 and TRBJ2-3; D remains unclear. Looked up from germline, CDR1 is SQVTM and CDR2 is ANQGSEA. The CDR3 runs to 11 residues. Trimming pared 7 bases from V and 1 base from J, leaving 6 bases between. In DNA, the CDR3 is TGCAGCGGTCGCGGCACAGATACGCAGTATTTT. This encodes CSGRGTDTQYF.

The genes are TRBV5-5 and TRBJ1-2; a possible D gene is TRBD1 (6 bases). Trimming pared 4 bases from V and 2 bases from J, leaving 15 bases between. Germline-derived CDR1 and CDR2 are SGHKS and YYEKEE (reference sequence). The CDR3 runs to 15 residues. The CDR3 loop reads CASSPVRDTNYGYTF. The CDR3 DNA is TGTGCCAGCAGCCCCGTGAGGGACACCAACTATGGCTACACCTTC.